Below, 22 T cell receptor beta chains from the same sample are listed, as sequenced in a study of Graves' ophthalmopathy and Graves' hyperthyroidism. RNA served as the template for amplifying TCR beta CDR3 regions. Second-round multiplex PCR came after first-round RT-PCR with HTBI primers. TCRdb used MiXCR to reprocess the multiplex PCR reads, holding one entry per CDR3 protein. The sample holds a few hundred thousand distinct CDR3 sequences; under 45% are singletons and the top ten take about 4%. The sequenced sample consisted of peripheral blood or thyroid tissue (not recorded which). All receptors come from an adult man with Graves' hyperthyroidism.

CDR3 coding DNA: TGCAGCGTTAACGCCAGGGGTGAGGGGACAGATACGCAGTATTTT. As protein: CSVNARGEGTDTQYF. The rearrangement uses TRBV29-1 and TRBJ2-3, with D possibly TRBD1 on 6 matching bases. V dropped 5 bases and J dropped 3 bases, with 18 bases sitting between them. CDR3 length: 15 amino acids. Germline CDR1 reads SQVTM; CDR2 reads ANQGSEA.

In this sample, this clonotype turned up a few times. The V and J genes are TRBV6-5 and TRBJ2-7; TRBD1 is a possible D gene (6 bases). The germline CDR1 and CDR2 sequences are MNHEY and SVGAGI. The germline V and J ends were trimmed by 0 bases and 5 bases, with 17 bases remaining between them. This CDR3 has 16 amino acids. The CDR3 loop is CASSYSLRDKWHEQYF. CDR3 sequence (DNA): TGTGCCAGCAGTTACTCGCTCCGGGACAAATGGCACGAGCAGTACTTC.

The J gene is TRBJ1-2, the V gene TRBV28; possible D gene TRBD1, 5 bases. The CDR3 has 14 amino acids. V shed 2 bases and J shed 5 bases, with 12 bases lying between them. The germline CDR1 and CDR2 sequences are MDHEN and SYDVKM. In nucleotides, the CDR3 is TGTGCCAGCAGTTTAGGGCAGGGACCGTATGGCTACACCTTC. It specifies CASSLGQGPYGYTF.

The chain joins TRBV7-9 to TRBJ2-5, with TRBD2 matching 7 bases. The J call is uncertain, as TRBJ2-1 better fits the DNA end. This CDR3 is built from 15 residues. The germline V gene encodes CDR1 SEHNR and CDR2 FQNEAQ (reference sequence). Here the CDR3 DNA reads TGTGCCAGCAGCTTAGGAGCGGGAAGGTTCGATGAGCAGTTCTTC. Its translation is CASSLGAGRFDEQFF.

The chain recombines TRBV5-1 with TRBJ2-5; 8 nucleotides match TRBD2. The CDR3 extends over 13 amino acids. Germline CDR1 is SGHRS and CDR2 is YFSETQ. Trimming took 6 bases from V and 5 from J; bases not matched to a gene: 6. The CDR3 spells CASNPGGRETQYF. The CDR3 region has the DNA TGCGCCAGCAATCCGGGAGGGCGTGAGACCCAGTACTTC.

The CDR3 loop is CASSLFGQGLGSNQPQHF. The CDR3 DNA reads TGTGCCAGCAGTTTATTTGGACAAGGGTTGGGGAGCAATCAGCCCCAGCATTTT. This rearrangement joins TRBV25-1 to TRBJ1-5; weak D call: TRBD1 (5 bases). Between the trimmed V and J ends, which lost 5 bases and 1 base, there was a span of 21 bases. Germline-derived CDR1 and CDR2 are MGHDK and SYGVNS. CDR3 length equals 18 residues.

This chain uses TRBV5-1 with TRBJ2-7; D is unresolved. In germline, CDR1 is SGHRS, CDR2 YFSETQ. This CDR3 spans 14 amino acids. V lost 0 bases to trimming and J lost 6 bases, with 13 bases between them. CDR3 loop: CASSLAASGVEQYF. CDR3 coding DNA: TGCGCCAGCAGCTTGGCGGCGTCTGGGGTCGAGCAGTACTTC.

This clonotype has more than one count but fewer than ten. One end of the junction fails to match germline, which may point to a read error. The genes are TRBV24-1 and TRBJ2-6, with D possibly matching TRBD1 (6 bases). Germline V gives CDR1 KGHDR, CDR2 SFDVKD. The CDR3 contains 16 residues. CDR3: CASSPLRGSGANVLTF. In nucleotides, the CDR3 is TGTGCCAGCAGTCCCCTCAGGGGCTCTGGGGCCAACGTCCTGACTTTC.

Remarks on this clonotype: Possible read error: a much larger clone is one base away. This chain joins TRBV20-1 and TRBJ1-3; possibly TRBD1 for D (5 bases). The ends were cut back, 5 bases at V and 4 bases at J, with 15 bases in the middle. CDR3 size: 14 residues. CDR1 is DFQATT, CDR2 SNEGSKA, per germline (reference sequence). The CDR3 loop reads CSAGIPQGGNTIYF. CDR3 sequence (DNA): TGCAGTGCTGGAATCCCCCAGGGAGGAAACACCATATATTTT.

The table lists this clonotype with many counts. The genes are TRBV7-2 and TRBJ1-5; no definite D call. The germline V gene encodes CDR1 SGHTA and CDR2 FQGNSA. The V end was cut by 1 base, the J end by 7 bases, with 11 bases between. The CDR3 covers 14 residues. Written as DNA, the CDR3 is TGTGCCAGCAGCTTAGGTCCAGAACGGCAGCCCCAGCATTTT. Protein sequence: CASSLGPERQPQHF.

This clonotype was recorded a few times. The V gene is TRBV20-1, the J gene TRBJ1-2; D is uncertain. Trimming shortened V by 1 base and J by 4 bases, and 7 bases separated the two germline ends. Germline CDR1 DFQATT, CDR2 SNEGSKA (reference sequence). This CDR3 has 12 amino acids. CDR3 residues: CSARGFLYGYTF. The CDR3 DNA follows: TGCAGTGCTAGAGGATTCCTCTATGGCTACACCTTC.

The V and J genes are TRBV29-1 and TRBJ2-5; TRBD2 aligns across 13 bases. The germline V gene has CDR1 SQVTM and CDR2 ANQGSEA. Unmatched junction bases numbered 10, after V lost 5 bases and J lost 4 bases. This CDR3 contains 16 residues. The CDR3 DNA reads as TGCAGCGTTATACGGACTAGCGGGAGTCAGGCAGAGACCCAGTACTTC. Residues: CSVIRTSGSQAETQYF. The full variable domain, its missing parts supplied by reference TRBV29-1 and TRBJ2-5, is SAVISQKPSRDICQRGTSLTIQCQVDSQVTMMFWYRQQPGQSLTLIATANQGSEATYESGFVIDKFPISRPNLTFSTLTVSNMSPEDSSIYLCSVIRTSGSQAETQYFGPGTRLLVL.

Ten or more counts support this clonotype. The chain carries TRBV20-1 and TRBJ1-5, with 12 bases identical to TRBD1. Germline V gives CDR1 DFQATT, CDR2 SNEGSKA (reference sequence). CDR3 length equals 15 residues. V was pared by 0 bases and J by 6 bases, with 3 bases of the junction left unmatched. CDR3 DNA: TGCAGTGCTAGAGAGGGACAGGGGGCTACTCAGCCCCAGCATTTT. Translating gives CSAREGQGATQPQHF.

This clonotype was seen ten or more times. The chain uses TRBV7-6 and TRBJ1-1; a weak D match, TRBD1 (5 bases). Germline V gives CDR1 SGHVS, CDR2 FNYEAQ. This CDR3 contains 14 residues. Trimming shortened V by 5 bases and J by 6 bases, and 16 bases separated the two germline ends. The CDR3 nucleotides are TGTGCCAGCAGCCGGCAGGGTTTTGGGGCTGAAGCTTTCTTT. Amino acid sequence: CASSRQGFGAEAFF.

This clonotype was observed many times. The CDR3 coding sequence is TGTGCCAGCAGCGGGCCGGGACAGGGGTGGAACACTGAAGCTTTCTTT. Its translation: CASSGPGQGWNTEAFF. The chain has TRBV9 and TRBJ1-1; 10 bases fit TRBD1. CDR1 and CDR2 (germline): SGDLS, YYNGEE. The ends lost 3 bases at V and 1 base at J; junction bases unmatched: 6. The length of the CDR3 is 16 residues.

The V call is TRBV9, the J call TRBJ2-1; 7 bases map to TRBD1. V lost 4 bases to trimming and J lost 9 bases; unmatched junction nucleotides: 4. The CDR3 has 12 residues. The V gene's germline CDR1 is SGDLS and CDR2 YYNGEE. CDR3 sequence reads: CASSLTGSEQFF. In nucleotides, the CDR3 is TGTGCCAGCAGCTTGACAGGGAGTGAGCAGTTCTTC.

As for this clonotype: Just one base apart from a much larger clone, this may be a read error. The V and J genes are TRBV5-6 and TRBJ1-5, with TRBD1 as a possible D gene (5 bases). CDR1 and CDR2 (germline): SGHDT, YYEEEE. V lost 3 bases, J lost 3 bases, and 10 bases lay in between. This CDR3 contains 14 residues. DNA for the CDR3: TGTGCCAGCAGCTCGGGACCGAACAATCAGCCCCAGCATTTT. It translates to CASSSGPNNQPQHF.

This clonotype was seen repeatedly, ten times or more. The chain's CDR3 is CASSFVGQGLDTEAFF. CDR3 nucleotides: TGTGCCAGCAGTTTTGTCGGACAGGGTTTGGACACTGAAGCTTTCTTT. The V and J genes are TRBV28 and TRBJ1-1, with TRBD1 matching 8 bases. With V trimmed by 3 bases and J by 3 bases, 9 bases remained unmatched. Per the germline V gene, CDR1 is MDHEN and CDR2 is SYDVKM. The CDR3 runs to 16 residues.

This clonotype was recorded many times. The V and J genes are TRBV7-8 and TRBJ1-5; maybe TRBD1 (5 bases). The CDR3 covers 15 residues. Trimming left V 2 bases short and J 3 bases short, with 11 bases between. Germline CDR1 and CDR2: SGHVS and FQNEAQ. The CDR3 DNA follows: TGTGCCAGCAGCTTACCTGGACATCTCAATCAGCCCCAGCATTTT. It codes for CASSLPGHLNQPQHF. Looking up the rest from reference TRBV7-8 and TRBJ1-5 gives the full variable domain: GAGVSQSPRYKVAKRGQDVALRCDPISGHVSLFWYQQALGQGPEFLTYFQNEAQLDKSGLPSDRFFAERPEGSVSTLKIQRTQQEDSAVYLCASSLPGHLNQPQHFGDGTRLSIL.

J is TRBJ2-5 and V is TRBV20-1; no firm D call. The CDR3 is 11 amino acids. Trimming pared 6 bases from V and 11 bases from J, leaving 16 bases between. Germline V gene sequence: CDR1 DFQATT, CDR2 SNEGSKA (reference sequence). The CDR3 sequence is CSALGPDTQYF. In nucleotides, the CDR3 is TGCAGTGCCTTAGGACCCGATACGCAGTACTTC.

About this clonotype: A much larger clone differs from this one at a single base, so this may be a read error. V usage is TRBV7-9 and J usage is TRBJ2-7; a weak D match, TRBD2 (5 bases). Germline V gene lookup returns CDR1 SEHNR and CDR2 FQNEAQ (reference sequence). The CDR3 has 13 residues. CDR3 DNA: TGTGCCAGCGGCTTGATTATCCCGGGGGAGCAGTACTTC. Translation: CASGLIIPGEQYF.

The chain links TRBV6-5 to TRBJ2-2; D is undetermined. The germline V and J ends were trimmed by 6 bases and 8 bases, with 7 bases remaining between them. Germline lookup yields CDR1 MNHEY and CDR2 SVGAGI. CDR3 length: 11 residues. CDR3 loop: CASSRWGELFF. CDR3 DNA sequence: TGTGCCAGCAGCCGATGGGGGGAGCTGTTTTTT.